The next 5 T cell receptor beta chains were all read from a single sample in a study of control samples from healthy donors and cancer patients. TCRdb's table, derived via immunoSEQ multiplex PCR, lists solely in-frame clones and lacks some. The table has approximately 140,000 clones, 80% to 95% seen once; the top ten hold about 11%. Specimen: blood. All receptors derive from a man aged 25 to 40 in good health.

V is TRBV19 and J is TRBJ2-1; D is possibly TRBD1 or TRBD2 (7 bases each). The CDR3 sequence is 13 residues long. CDR1 and CDR2 from the germline V gene are LNHDA and SQIVND (reference sequence). V shed 10 bases and J shed 12 bases, with 22 bases lying between them. The CDR3 spells CATRGGLGRVQFF. CDR3 DNA sequence: TGTGCCACCAGGGGGGGTTTAGGGAGAGTGCAGTTCTTC.

The chain joins TRBV7-8 to TRBJ2-3; 10 positions agree with TRBD2. After removal of 3 bases from V and 10 bases from J, the junction contained 4 bases not matched to a gene. From germline, CDR1 is SGHVS and CDR2 FQNEAQ. CDR3 size: 13 residues. CDR3 sequence: CASSFVLAGAQYF. CDR3 DNA sequence: TGTGCCAGCAGCTTTGTGCTAGCGGGAGCGCAGTATTTT.

Only one count was recorded for this clone. The chain employs TRBV28 and TRBJ2-2; D is uncertain. Germline CDR1 reads MDHEN; CDR2 reads SYDVKM. The V end lost 2 bases, the J end lost 7 bases, and 2 bases lay between the germline ends. This CDR3 has 11 amino acids. In nucleotides, the CDR3 is TGTGCCAGCAGTTTAATCGGGGAGCTGTTTTTT. This sequence encodes CASSLIGELFF.

The chain links TRBV10-1 to TRBJ1-1; TRBD1 is a possible D gene (6 bases). Trimming pared 2 bases from V and 7 bases from J, leaving 14 bases between. Per germline, CDR1 WNHNN and CDR2 SYGVQD (reference sequence). The CDR3 length is 14 residues. Here the CDR3 reads CASSEVIQGGEAFF. DNA of the CDR3: TGCGCCAGCAGTGAGGTTATACAGGGTGGTGAAGCTTTCTTT.

The CDR3 bases are TGTGCCACCAGTGATCCTCTTCGGGAGGGTCAAACAGATACGCAGTATTTT. This gives the protein CATSDPLREGQTDTQYF. V usage is TRBV24-1 and J usage is TRBJ2-3, with TRBD2 matching 8 bases. The CDR3 sequence is 17 residues long. Germline lookup yields CDR1 KGHDR and CDR2 SFDVKD. Trimming at V came to 3 bases and at J to 3 bases, leaving 10 bases not matched to a gene.